This T cell receptor beta chain was sequenced for a study of CD8 T cells in ankylosing spondylitis. This CDR3 is built from 15 residues. Trimming removed 0 bases from V and 1 base from J, with 8 bases in between. Germline V lookup: CDR1 SGDLS, CDR2 YYNGEE. TCR beta libraries were made by quantitative 5'-RACE with molecular barcodes. Via MiXCR, TCRdb re-called the 5' RACE reads, giving one row per CDR3 protein. The repertoire consists of around 40,000 distinct CDR3 sequences, with roughly 2.5% occurring once and the leading ten covering over 4%. The sample holds many counts of this clonotype. The sequenced sample was blood, either unsorted or a sorted T cell fraction (not recorded which). This TCR was recovered from a male donor with ankylosing spondylitis or in good health (not recorded which). J is TRBJ1-5 and V is TRBV9; maybe TRBD1 (5 bases). The CDR3 DNA reads TGTGCCAGCAGCGTAGGGGACGGAAGCAATCAGCCCCAGCATTTT. It specifies CASSVGDGSNQPQHF.